The rows below give T cell receptor beta chains drawn from one sample of a study of graft-versus-host responses after intestinal transplantation. The data were produced by immunoSEQ multiplex PCR, yet TCRdb's version contains in-frame clones alone and is incomplete. The profile shows roughly 81,000 clones, approximately 78% of them singletons. No antigen has been identified for these receptors. The sequenced sample was unstimulated CD4+ T cells sorted from spleen or lymph node cells, obtained before intestinal transplant. The receptors shown here come from a human donor who received an intestinal transplant. The CDR3 runs from the conserved cysteine through the conserved F or W. The order of the fields is CDR3 DNA, CDR3 protein, clone size, J gene, V gene, D gene. D genes are given only for firm matches. Clone size is given for some rows only: seen once, a few or many times, or a class if the clone is expanded.

TGTGCCAGCAGTTTATCAGCAGGGAACTATGGCTACACCTTC CASSLSAGNYGYTF - TRBJ1-2 TRBV28 -
TGTGCCATCAGTGAGTTCGAAGGGAGTGACTATGGCTACACCTTC CAISEFEGSDYGYTF - TRBJ1-2 TRBV10-3 -
TGTGCCAGCGGAAGGGACTTTGCCTACGAGCAGTACTTC CASGRDFAYEQYF - TRBJ2-7 TRBV2 -
TGTGCCAGCAGCTTAGCGGAGGGAGCCCACAATGAGCAGTTCTTC CASSLAEGAHNEQFF - TRBJ2-1 TRBV7-9 -
TGTGCCAGCAGATCGTCGGGGGGCGGGTGGAATGAGCAGTTCTTC CASRSSGGGWNEQFF - TRBJ2-1 TRBV2 -
TGCGCCAGCAGCTCCGGGACAGGGTCCGAGCAGTACTTC CASSSGTGSEQYF - TRBJ2-7 TRBV5-1 TRBD1
TGTGCCAGCAGGGGCGGGCCGGTCGGTGGAAACACCATATATTTT CASRGGPVGGNTIYF once TRBJ1-3 TRBV7-9 -
TGTGCCAGCAGGGGACAGGGGGCGACTAATGAAAAACTGTTTTTT CASRGQGATNEKLFF - TRBJ1-4 TRBV5-6 TRBD1
TGTGCCAGCAGCGTAGATACAGGGGGCTTTTATGGCTACACCTTC CASSVDTGGFYGYTF - TRBJ1-2 TRBV9 TRBD1
TGTGCCAGCAGCTTAGTGTCGGTTGCGGGAGGGCCACGAGATACGCAGTATTTT CASSLVSVAGGPRDTQYF - TRBJ2-3 TRBV7-6 TRBD2
TGTGCCAGCTCACCAGGGACTAGGGATACCCAGTACTTC CASSPGTRDTQYF - TRBJ2-7 TRBV18 TRBD2
TGTGCCAGCTCACCAGGGAGGAGCTCCTACGAGCAGTACTTC CASSPGRSSYEQYF - TRBJ2-7 TRBV18 -
TGTGCCAGCAGTGGCAGGGGAAGGGATTCACCCCTCCACTTT CASSGRGRDSPLHF - TRBJ1-6 TRBV6-5 -
TGTGCCAGCAGCACAGGGGGTAACTCCTATAATTCACCCCTCCACTTT CASSTGGNSYNSPLHF - TRBJ1-6 TRBV2 TRBD1
TGTGCCAGCAGACCACAGGGAATCGAGCAGTACTTC CASRPQGIEQYF - TRBJ2-7 TRBV6-5 -
TGTGCCAGCAGCACCACCGGGACAGGTGGAAACACCATATATTTT CASSTTGTGGNTIYF - TRBJ1-3 TRBV28 TRBD1
TGCGCCAGCAGCCTGAGTCTAGGAAGGAATGAGCAGTTCTTC CASSLSLGRNEQFF - TRBJ2-1 TRBV4-1 -
TGTGCCAGCAGTCCGCGGACAGGGTTTGATGGCTACACCTTC CASSPRTGFDGYTF - TRBJ1-2 TRBV27 TRBD1
TGTGCCAGCAGCTTGGACAGGTGGATTTACACCTTC CASSLDRWIYTF - TRBJ1-2 TRBV5-4 -
TGTGCCTGGAGTCGGGGGGGCTACGAGCAGTACTTC CAWSRGGYEQYF - TRBJ2-7 TRBV30 TRBD2
TGTGCCTCTAGGGAAGCGGGGGGCCTCTACGAGCAGTACTTC CASREAGGLYEQYF - TRBJ2-7 TRBV2 TRBD2
TGCGCCAGCAGCCGGGACAGGGTCACAGATACGCAGTATTTT CASSRDRVTDTQYF - TRBJ2-3 TRBV10-1 TRBD1
TGTGCCAGCAGCTTAGGTCAGGGGCTTGGCGGGCCCCTCCACTTT CASSLGQGLGGPLHF - TRBJ1-6 TRBV7-2 -
TGCGCCAGCAGCTTGGCGGTAGGTGAGGCCACTGAAGCTTTCTTT CASSLAVGEATEAFF once TRBJ1-1 TRBV5-1 -
TGTGCCAGCAGCTCGGAAGGGGGTCGGGAGACCCAGTACTTC CASSSEGGRETQYF - TRBJ2-5 TRBV7-3 -
TGTGCCAGCTCACCCCGCGGGGAGGGAGAGACCCAGTACTTC CASSPRGEGETQYF - TRBJ2-5 TRBV18 TRBD2
TGTGCCACCAGGAGAACCGGGGGGACACTCACCGGGGAGCTGTTTTTT CATRRTGGTLTGELFF - TRBJ2-2 TRBV15 -
TGCAGCGTTGGGGGACAGGGGGTCACTGAAGCTTTCTTT CSVGGQGVTEAFF - TRBJ1-1 TRBV29-1 TRBD1
TGTGCCAGTAGTAGGGATAACGGGGGCTATGGCTACACCTTC CASSRDNGGYGYTF - TRBJ1-2 TRBV19 -
TGTGCCAGCAGCTTATTTGCGAACGACGAGCAGTACTTC CASSLFANDEQYF - TRBJ2-7 TRBV7-6 -
TGCGCCAGCAGCTTGGGCCTAGCGGGGGGTCACAATGAGCAGTTCTTC CASSLGLAGGHNEQFF - TRBJ2-1 TRBV5-1 TRBD2
TGTGCCAGTAGCCCCCAGAATTCACCCCTCCACTTT CASSPQNSPLHF - TRBJ1-6 TRBV19 -
TGTGCCAGCAGCTCCCTGACGGGACAAGAGACCCAGTACTTC CASSSLTGQETQYF few TRBJ2-5 TRBV7-9 -
TGTGCCAGTAGTACAGGGTGGCAGCCCCAGCATTTT CASSTGWQPQHF - TRBJ1-5 TRBV19 -
TGTGCCAGCAGTTTATCCGGCAGAGACGGGTCCTACGAGCAGTACTTC CASSLSGRDGSYEQYF - TRBJ2-7 TRBV28 -
TGTGCCAGCAGTCCAAGTACACAGGGCGAGAACACTGAAGCTTTCTTT CASSPSTQGENTEAFF - TRBJ1-1 TRBV28 -
TGTGCCTGGAGTGACAGGGGGCATGGCTACACCTTC CAWSDRGHGYTF few TRBJ1-2 TRBV30 TRBD1
TGTGCCAGCAGCCAGGACAGGAGCTCCTATAATTCACCCCTCCACTTT CASSQDRSSYNSPLHF - TRBJ1-6 TRBV14 TRBD1
TGTGCCAGCAGCTCCTCGGACAGGGGGGGAGAGACCCAGTACTTC CASSSSDRGGETQYF - TRBJ2-5 TRBV5-4 TRBD1
TGCAGCGTTATCCCGGGAGGGGATACGCAGTATTTT CSVIPGGDTQYF - TRBJ2-3 TRBV29-1 TRBD2
TGTGCCAGTACGGAGGTAGCAGATAATTCACCCCTCCACTTT CASTEVADNSPLHF few TRBJ1-6 TRBV19 -
TGTGCCAGCAGCGTCGACAGGAACTATGGCTACACCTTC CASSVDRNYGYTF - TRBJ1-2 TRBV9 -
TGTGCCAGCAGTGGGGACAGGGGCCTCTCTGGAAACACCATATATTTT CASSGDRGLSGNTIYF - TRBJ1-3 TRBV2 TRBD1
TGTGCCAGCAGCGTAGGTGCGGGCCCTCGCGAAAAACTGTTTTTT CASSVGAGPREKLFF few TRBJ1-4 TRBV9 -
TGTGCCACCAGGGCCCGGACAGGGAACTACGAGCAGTACTTC CATRARTGNYEQYF - TRBJ2-7 TRBV15 TRBD1